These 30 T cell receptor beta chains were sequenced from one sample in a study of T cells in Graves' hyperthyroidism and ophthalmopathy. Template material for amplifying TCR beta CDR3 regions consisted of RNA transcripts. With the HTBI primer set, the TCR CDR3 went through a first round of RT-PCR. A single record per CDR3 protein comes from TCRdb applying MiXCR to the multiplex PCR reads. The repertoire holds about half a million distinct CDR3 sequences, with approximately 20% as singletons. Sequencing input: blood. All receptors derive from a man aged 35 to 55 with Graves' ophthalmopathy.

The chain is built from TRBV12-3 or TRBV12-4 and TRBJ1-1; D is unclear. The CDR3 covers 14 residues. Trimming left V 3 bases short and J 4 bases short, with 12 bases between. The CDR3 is CASSFRFRSTEAFF. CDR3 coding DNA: TGTGCCAGCAGTTTTCGGTTTCGGAGCACTGAAGCTTTCTTT.

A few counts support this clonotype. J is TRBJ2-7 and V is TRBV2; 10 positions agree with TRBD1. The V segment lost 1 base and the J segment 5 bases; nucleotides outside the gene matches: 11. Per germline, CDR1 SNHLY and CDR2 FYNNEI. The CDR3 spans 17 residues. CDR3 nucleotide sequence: TGTGCCAGCAGTGAAGTCGGACAGGGGGGGGGAGGTCACGAGCAGTACTTC. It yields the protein CASSEVGQGGGGHEQYF.

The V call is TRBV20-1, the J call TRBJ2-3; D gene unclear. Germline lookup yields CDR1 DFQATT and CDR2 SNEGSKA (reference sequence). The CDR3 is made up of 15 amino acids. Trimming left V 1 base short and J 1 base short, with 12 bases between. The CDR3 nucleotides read TGCAGTGCTAGAGTATTGGCGGCTGGCACAGATACGCAGTATTTT. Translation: CSARVLAAGTDTQYF.

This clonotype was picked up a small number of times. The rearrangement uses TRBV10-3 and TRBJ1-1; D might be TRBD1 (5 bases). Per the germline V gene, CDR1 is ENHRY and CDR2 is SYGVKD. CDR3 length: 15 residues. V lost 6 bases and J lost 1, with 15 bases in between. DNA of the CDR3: TGTGCCATCAGGCGGGACTCAGGCTCGAACACTGAAGCTTTCTTT. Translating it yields CAIRRDSGSNTEAFF.

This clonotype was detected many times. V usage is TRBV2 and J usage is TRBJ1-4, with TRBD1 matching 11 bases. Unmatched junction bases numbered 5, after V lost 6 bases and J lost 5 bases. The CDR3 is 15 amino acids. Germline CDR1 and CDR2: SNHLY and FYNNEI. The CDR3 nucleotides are TGTGCCAGCAGGTCCGGACAGGGGGCGAATGAAAAACTGTTTTTT. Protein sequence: CASRSGQGANEKLFF.

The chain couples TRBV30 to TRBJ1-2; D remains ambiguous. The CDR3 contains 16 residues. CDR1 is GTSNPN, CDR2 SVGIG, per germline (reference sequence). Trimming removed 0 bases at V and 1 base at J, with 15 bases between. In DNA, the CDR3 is TGTGCCTGGAGTGTGGGCAGCGTATCTCTTAACTATGGCTACACCTTC. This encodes CAWSVGSVSLNYGYTF.

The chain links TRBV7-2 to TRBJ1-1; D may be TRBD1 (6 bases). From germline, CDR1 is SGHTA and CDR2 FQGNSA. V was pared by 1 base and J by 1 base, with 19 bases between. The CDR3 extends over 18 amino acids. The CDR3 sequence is CASSLEGTTDIRNTEAFF. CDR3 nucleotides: TGTGCCAGCAGCTTAGAGGGGACAACCGACATAAGGAACACTGAAGCTTTCTTT.

The CDR3 nucleotides read TGTGCCAGCAGTTACTCCGGGACCCTTATCCATGAGCAGTTCTTC. Protein product: CASSYSGTLIHEQFF. The chain couples TRBV6-2 or TRBV6-3 to TRBJ2-1; D is possibly TRBD1 or TRBD2 (5 bases each). There are 15 residues in the CDR3. CDR1 and CDR2 from the germline V gene are MNHEY and SVGEGT. Trimming stripped 0 bases from V and 8 bases from J, with 14 bases between.

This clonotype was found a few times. The chain's CDR3 is CSANQGDPMNTEAFF. The CDR3 nucleotides are TGCAGTGCAAATCAGGGTGACCCCATGAACACTGAAGCTTTCTTT. The genes are TRBV20-1 and TRBJ1-1, with D tentatively TRBD1 (5 bases). The CDR3 contains 15 residues. The germline CDR1 and CDR2 sequences are DFQATT and SNEGSKA (reference sequence). The germline V and J ends were trimmed by 6 bases and 0 bases, with 17 bases remaining between them.

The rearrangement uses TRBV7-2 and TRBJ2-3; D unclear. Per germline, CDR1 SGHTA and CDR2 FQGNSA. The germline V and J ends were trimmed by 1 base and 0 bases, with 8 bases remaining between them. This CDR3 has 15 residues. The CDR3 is CASSLVLGSTDTQYF. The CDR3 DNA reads TGTGCCAGCAGCTTAGTGTTGGGCAGCACAGATACGCAGTATTTT.

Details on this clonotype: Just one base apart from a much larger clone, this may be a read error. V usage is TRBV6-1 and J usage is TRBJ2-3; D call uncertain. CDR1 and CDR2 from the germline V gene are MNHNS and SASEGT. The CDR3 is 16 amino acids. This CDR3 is CASSVLRRSGTDAQYF. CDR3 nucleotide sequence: TGTGCCAGCAGTGTCCTACGTAGGTCTGGCACAGATGCGCAGTATTTT.

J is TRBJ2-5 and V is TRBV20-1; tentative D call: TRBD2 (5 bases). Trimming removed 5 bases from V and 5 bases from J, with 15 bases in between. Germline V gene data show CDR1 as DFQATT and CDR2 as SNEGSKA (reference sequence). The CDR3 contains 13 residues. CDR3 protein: CSAHVGVSETQYF. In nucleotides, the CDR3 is TGCAGTGCTCATGTGGGAGTGAGTGAGACCCAGTACTTC.

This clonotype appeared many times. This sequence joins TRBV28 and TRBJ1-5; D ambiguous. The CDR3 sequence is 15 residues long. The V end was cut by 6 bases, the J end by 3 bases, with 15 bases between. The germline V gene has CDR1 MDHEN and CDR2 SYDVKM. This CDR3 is CASSYTPWDNQPQHF. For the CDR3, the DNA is TGTGCCAGCAGCTACACCCCCTGGGACAATCAGCCCCAGCATTTT.

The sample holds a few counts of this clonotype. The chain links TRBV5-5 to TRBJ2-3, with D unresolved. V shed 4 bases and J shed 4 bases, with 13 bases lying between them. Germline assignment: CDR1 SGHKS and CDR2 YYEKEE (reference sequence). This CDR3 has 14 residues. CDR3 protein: CASSAHFGADTQYF. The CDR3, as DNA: TGTGCCAGCAGCGCCCATTTTGGCGCAGATACGCAGTATTTT.

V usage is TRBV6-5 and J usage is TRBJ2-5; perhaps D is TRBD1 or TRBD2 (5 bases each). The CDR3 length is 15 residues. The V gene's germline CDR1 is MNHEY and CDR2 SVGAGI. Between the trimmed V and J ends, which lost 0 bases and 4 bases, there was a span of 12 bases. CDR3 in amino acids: CASSYSAGSLETQYF. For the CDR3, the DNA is TGTGCCAGCAGTTACTCAGCAGGGAGTTTAGAGACCCAGTACTTC.

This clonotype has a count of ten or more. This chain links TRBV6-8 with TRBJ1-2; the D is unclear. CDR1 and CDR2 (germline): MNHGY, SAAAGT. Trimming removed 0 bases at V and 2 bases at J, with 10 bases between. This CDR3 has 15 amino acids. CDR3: CASSYSNVMNYGYTF. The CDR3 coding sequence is TGTGCCAGCAGTTACTCGAATGTGATGAACTATGGCTACACCTTC.

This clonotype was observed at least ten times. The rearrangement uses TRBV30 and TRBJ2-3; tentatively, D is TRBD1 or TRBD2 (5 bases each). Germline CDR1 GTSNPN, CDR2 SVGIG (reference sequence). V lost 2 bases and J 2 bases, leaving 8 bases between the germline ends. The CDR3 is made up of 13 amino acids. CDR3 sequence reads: CAWSYGATDTQYF. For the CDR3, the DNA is TGTGCCTGGAGTTACGGGGCCACAGATACGCAGTATTTT.

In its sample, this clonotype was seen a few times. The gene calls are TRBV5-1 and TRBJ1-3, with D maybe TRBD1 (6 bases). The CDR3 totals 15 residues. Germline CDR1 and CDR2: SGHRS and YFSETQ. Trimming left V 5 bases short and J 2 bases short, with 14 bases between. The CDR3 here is CASRWGRGAGNTIYF. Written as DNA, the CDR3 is TGCGCCAGCAGATGGGGCAGGGGTGCTGGAAACACCATATATTTT. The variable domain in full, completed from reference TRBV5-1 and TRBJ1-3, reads KAGVTQTPRYLIKTRGQQVTLSCSPISGHRSVSWYQQTPGQGLQFLFEYFSETQRNKGNFPGRFSGRQFSNSRSEMNVSTLELGDSALYLCASRWGRGAGNTIYFGEGSWLTVV.

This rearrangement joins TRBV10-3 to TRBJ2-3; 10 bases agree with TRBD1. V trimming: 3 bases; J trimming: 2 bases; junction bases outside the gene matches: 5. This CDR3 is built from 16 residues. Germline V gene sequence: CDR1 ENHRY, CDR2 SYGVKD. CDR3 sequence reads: CAISDEGQGYTDTQYF. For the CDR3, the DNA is TGTGCCATCAGTGACGAGGGACAGGGGTACACAGATACGCAGTATTTT.

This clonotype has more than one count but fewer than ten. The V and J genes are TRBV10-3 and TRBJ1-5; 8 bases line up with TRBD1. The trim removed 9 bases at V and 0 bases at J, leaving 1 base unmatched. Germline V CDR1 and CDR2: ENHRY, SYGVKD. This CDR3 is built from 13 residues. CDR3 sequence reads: CAIQGDSNQPQHF. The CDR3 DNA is TGTGCCATACAGGGGGATAGCAATCAGCCCCAGCATTTT.

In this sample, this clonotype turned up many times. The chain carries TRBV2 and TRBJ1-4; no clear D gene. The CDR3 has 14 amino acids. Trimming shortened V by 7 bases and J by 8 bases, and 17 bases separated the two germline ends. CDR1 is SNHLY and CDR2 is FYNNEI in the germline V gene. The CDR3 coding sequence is TGTGCCAGCACCCTCACGACTAATGGGGAAAAACTGTTTTTT. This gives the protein CASTLTTNGEKLFF.

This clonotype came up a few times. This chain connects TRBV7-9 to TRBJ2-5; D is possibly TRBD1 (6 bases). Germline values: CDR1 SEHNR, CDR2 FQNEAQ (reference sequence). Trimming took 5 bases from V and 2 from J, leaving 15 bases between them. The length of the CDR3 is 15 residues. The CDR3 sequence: CASSRWVGAQETQYF. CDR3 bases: TGTGCCAGCAGCCGATGGGTGGGGGCACAAGAGACCCAGTACTTC. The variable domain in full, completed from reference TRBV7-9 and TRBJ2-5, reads DTGVSQNPRHKITKRGQNVTFRCDPISEHNRLYWYRQTLGQGPEFLTYFQNEAQLEKSRLLSDRFSAERPKGSFSTLEIQRTEQGDSAMYLCASSRWVGAQETQYFGPGTRLLVL.

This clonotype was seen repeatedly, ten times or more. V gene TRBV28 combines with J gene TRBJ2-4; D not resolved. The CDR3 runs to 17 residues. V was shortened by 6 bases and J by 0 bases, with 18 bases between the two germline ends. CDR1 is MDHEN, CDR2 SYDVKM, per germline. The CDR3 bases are TGTGCCAGCAGAGGCCCAAAGGGCAGGCTAGCCAAAAACATTCAGTACTTC. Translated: CASRGPKGRLAKNIQYF.

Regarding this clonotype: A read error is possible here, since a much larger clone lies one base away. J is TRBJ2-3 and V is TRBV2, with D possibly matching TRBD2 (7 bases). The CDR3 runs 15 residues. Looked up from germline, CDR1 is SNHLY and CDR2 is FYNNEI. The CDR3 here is CPSSPAGAETDTQYF. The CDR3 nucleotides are TGTCCCAGCAGCCCGGCGGGGGCGGAGACAGATACGCAGTATTTT. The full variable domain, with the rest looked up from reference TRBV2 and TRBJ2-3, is EPEVTQTPSHQVTQMGQEVILRCVPISNHLYFYWYRQILGQKVEFLVSFYNNEISEKSEIFDDQFSVERPDGSNFTLKIRSTKLEDSAMYFCPSSPAGAETDTQYFGPGTRLTVL.

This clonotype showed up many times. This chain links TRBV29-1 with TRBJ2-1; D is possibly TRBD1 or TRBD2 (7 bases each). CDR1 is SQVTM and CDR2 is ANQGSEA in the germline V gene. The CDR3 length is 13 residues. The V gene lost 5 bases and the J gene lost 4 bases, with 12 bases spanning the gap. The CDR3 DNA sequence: TGCAGCGTTCAGGGGGGGCAGTACAATGAGCAGTTCTTC. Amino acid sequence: CSVQGGQYNEQFF.

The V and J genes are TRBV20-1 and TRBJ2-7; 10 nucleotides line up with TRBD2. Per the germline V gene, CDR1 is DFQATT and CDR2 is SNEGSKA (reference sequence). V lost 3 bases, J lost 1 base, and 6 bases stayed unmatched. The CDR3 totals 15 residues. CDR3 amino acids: CSARTSGFGSYEQYF. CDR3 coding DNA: TGCAGTGCTAGGACTAGCGGGTTTGGGTCCTACGAGCAGTACTTC.

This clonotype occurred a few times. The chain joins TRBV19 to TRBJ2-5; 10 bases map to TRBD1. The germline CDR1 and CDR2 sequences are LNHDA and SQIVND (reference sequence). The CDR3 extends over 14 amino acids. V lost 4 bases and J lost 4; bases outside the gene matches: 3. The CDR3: CASSRDRGPETQYF. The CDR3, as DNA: TGTGCCAGTAGTAGGGACAGGGGACCAGAGACCCAGTACTTC. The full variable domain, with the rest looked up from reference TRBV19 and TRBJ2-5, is DGGITQSPKYLFRKEGQNVTLSCEQNLNHDAMYWYRQDPGQGLRLIYYSQIVNDFQKGDIAEGYSVSREKKESFPLTVTSAQKNPTAFYLCASSRDRGPETQYFGPGTRLLVL.

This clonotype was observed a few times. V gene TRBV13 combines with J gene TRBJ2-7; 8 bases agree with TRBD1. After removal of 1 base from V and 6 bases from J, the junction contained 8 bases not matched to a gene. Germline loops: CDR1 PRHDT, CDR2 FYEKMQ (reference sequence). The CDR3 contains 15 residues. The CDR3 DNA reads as TGTGCCAGCAGCTTAGAACTGGACAGGGCCGGCGAGCAGTACTTC. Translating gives CASSLELDRAGEQYF.

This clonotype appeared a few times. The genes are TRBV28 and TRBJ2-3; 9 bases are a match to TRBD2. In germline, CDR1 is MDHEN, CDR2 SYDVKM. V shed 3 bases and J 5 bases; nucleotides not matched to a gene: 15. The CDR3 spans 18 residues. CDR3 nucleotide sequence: TGTGCCAGCAGTTTGCACCCCTGGGTAGCGGGAGTCATAGATACGCAGTATTTT. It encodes CASSLHPWVAGVIDTQYF.

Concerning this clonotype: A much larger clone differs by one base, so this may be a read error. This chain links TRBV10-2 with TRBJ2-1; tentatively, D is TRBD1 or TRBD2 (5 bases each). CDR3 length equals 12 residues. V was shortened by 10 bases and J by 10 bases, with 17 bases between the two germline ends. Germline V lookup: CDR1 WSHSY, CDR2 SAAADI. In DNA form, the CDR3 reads TGCGCCACCAGGGACCTAACCTCCGAGCAGTTCTTC. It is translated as CATRDLTSEQFF.